This TCR beta chain came from a study of vaccination and CD4 T cells after COVID-19. As for the study in general: Recovered patients in the cohort numbered six men and four women, two of them Hispanic. Convalescent patients gave post-COVID blood a median approximately 94 days post-diagnosis, range 35 to 161.

This clonotype rates as medium-sized. The antigen remains unidentified. Documented treatment: roughly ten-day PBMC culture with coronavirus spike peptide pools or control peptides (ViraFEST assay). Before the COVID-19 pandemic (2011-2018), CD4+ T cells were obtained from the unexposed donor. In the ViraFEST assay, peptide-pool expansion preceded TCR sequencing of expanded clonotypes. Testing used SARS-CoV-2 S/N and four cold-coronavirus spikes on unexposed-donor CD4+ T cells, cells permitting. The Oncomine TCR Beta short-read assay was applied to DNA of cultured CD4+ T cells. After culture, CD4+ T cells served as the source for genomic DNA extraction. Each CDR3 protein is one row after TCRdb ran MiXCR on the PCR reads. Of some 10,000 distinct CDR3 sequences listed, roughly 28% are singletons. Trimming removed 9 bases at V and 0 bases at J, with 9 bases between. The germline V gene has CDR1 ENHRY and CDR2 SYGVKD. The CDR3 runs 13 residues.

The chain uses TRBV10-3 and TRBJ1-5; perhaps TRBD1 as D (5 bases). The sample taken for sequencing was CD4+ T cells from blood, cultured in vitro. This clonotype was sampled from a human donor in good health. As DNA, the CDR3 is TGTGCCATAGGGACCGATAGCAATCAGCCCCAGCATTTT. It encodes CAIGTDSNQPQHF.